This T cell receptor (beta chain) derives from a study of T-cell memory formation after mild COVID-19. The CDR3 runs to 18 residues. V lost 5 bases, J lost 6 bases, and 25 bases lay in between. The germline gives CDR1 SGHAT, CDR2 FQNNGV. TCRdb re-derived calls from the 5' RACE reads in MiXCR, one entry per CDR3 protein. In the table there are 55,000 to 80,000 distinct CDR3 sequences, about a tenth of which are singletons. General study findings and limits: CD4+ contracting clones lay mainly in CM and EM, CD8+ ones in EMRA. Pre-infection memory held some responding clones, suggesting pre-existing cross-reactive T cells responded. SARS-CoV-2 specificity of second-wave clones peaking day 37 was unconfirmed.

Turning to this clonotype: The antigen is undetermined.

The gene calls are TRBV11-2 and TRBJ2-2; D tentatively fits TRBD1 or TRBD2 (7 bases each). The sequence was collected from a man younger than 30 who had mild COVID-19 (a few samples of this study predate the infection). Cell type and time point are not known. Sequenced material: PBMCs or a T cell subset sorted from them (not recorded which). CDR3 bases: TGTGCCAGCAGCCAGCCTGGCAGGGGGGGTCGGTCCGCCGGGGAGCTGTTTTTT. Its translation is CASSQPGRGGRSAGELFF.